The present entry profiles one T cell receptor (beta chain) with its context. The source of the sample is a study of blood T cell repertoires in COVID-19. Method: immunoSEQ multiplex PCR; TCRdb's copy keeps in-frame clones and lacks some. The table shows approximately 230,000 clones, with around 90% occurring only once. The sequence was obtained from a man between 18 and 35 years old with active or convalescent COVID-19. Material for sequencing was peripheral blood.

CDR3 sequence: CASKTWQVTEAFF. The CDR3 bases are TGTGCCAGCAAAACGTGGCAGGTTACTGAAGCTTTCTTT. The chain has TRBV7-9 and TRBJ1-1, with unresolved D. Germline CDR1 SEHNR, CDR2 FQNEAQ (reference sequence). There are 13 residues in the CDR3. V was cut by 7 bases and J by 5 bases, with 14 bases left in between.